These 18 T cell receptor beta chains share one sample of origin, sequenced in a study of PD-1 blockade in classical Hodgkin lymphoma. Sequencing used immunoSEQ multiplex PCR; TCRdb keeps in-frame clones, though not all of them. The sample carries approximately 8,300 clones, 70% to 80% recorded once. Autologous stem cell transplantation was followed by relapse in every patient, and brentuximab vedotin exposure varied. Using magnetic negative selection, the CD4+ T cells were separated out of thawed PBMCs. The sequencing used CD4+ T cells from blood, collected at baseline. The receptors stem from a human donor with classical Hodgkin lymphoma.

This clone has just one count. The chain joins TRBV7-2 to TRBJ1-3, with D possibly TRBD1 on 5 matching bases. The V end lost 1 base, the J end lost 3 bases, and 13 bases lay between the germline ends. In germline, CDR1 is SGHTA, CDR2 FQGNSA. The CDR3 runs 16 residues. The CDR3 sequence is CASSLDPGRVGNTIYF. The CDR3 nucleotides are TGTGCCAGCAGCTTAGATCCAGGGAGAGTTGGAAACACCATATATTTT.

The rearrangement links TRBV27 to TRBJ2-3; the D gene is possibly TRBD2 (6 bases). CDR1 is MNHEY, CDR2 SMNVEV, per germline (reference sequence). The CDR3 extends over 14 amino acids. With 0 bases removed from V and 10 bases from J, the gap between germline ends came to 14 bases. The CDR3 is CASSLSTSSTAQYF. Written as DNA, the CDR3 is TGTGCCAGCAGTTTATCGACTAGTTCAACGGCGCAGTATTTT.

The rearrangement links TRBV18 to TRBJ2-7; no definite D call. V lost 2 bases and J lost 1, with 12 bases in between. CDR3 length equals 15 residues. The germline gives CDR1 KGHSH, CDR2 LQKENI. The CDR3 sequence is CASSPVRTTSYEQYF. The CDR3 DNA reads as TGTGCCAGCTCACCAGTCCGTACGACATCCTACGAGCAGTACTTC.

The chain employs TRBV7-2 and TRBJ2-7; D gene unclear. The CDR3 totals 16 residues. Germline CDR1 SGHTA, CDR2 FQGNSA. Trimming pared 1 base from V and 0 bases from J, leaving 13 bases between. CDR3 nucleotides: TGTGCCAGCAGCTTAGACCGTACAGCTGGCTCCTACGAGCAGTACTTC. Its translation is CASSLDRTAGSYEQYF.

The chain recombines TRBV28 with TRBJ2-2, with D uncertain. This CDR3 contains 13 residues. V shed 6 bases and J shed 6 bases, with 11 bases lying between them. Germline CDR1 is MDHEN and CDR2 is SYDVKM. The CDR3 reads CASRIHSSGELFF. As DNA, the CDR3 is TGTGCCAGCAGGATACATAGCTCCGGGGAGCTGTTTTTT.

The rearrangement uses TRBV5-1 and TRBJ2-5, with D possibly being TRBD1 or TRBD2 (6 bases each). Gene TRBJ2-7 matches the end of the DNA better, so the J call may be wrong. This CDR3 contains 13 residues. Germline V gene sequence: CDR1 SGHRS, CDR2 YFSETQ. DNA for the CDR3: TGCGCCAGCCGGAACTCGGGGGCCGCCGAGCAGTACTTC. The encoded protein is CASRNSGAAEQYF.

V usage is TRBV2 and J usage is TRBJ1-2; no clear D gene. The CDR3 covers 12 residues. V was pared by 5 bases and J by 2 bases, with 6 bases between. Germline V gene lookup returns CDR1 SNHLY and CDR2 FYNNEI. CDR3 in amino acids: CASSRRNYGYTF. As DNA, the CDR3 is TGTGCCAGCAGTCGGCGCAACTATGGCTACACCTTC.

The CDR3 nucleotides are TGCGCCAGCAGCTGGAGGAGTAAGGACAATGAGCAGTTCTTC. Amino acids: CASSWRSKDNEQFF. The J gene is TRBJ2-1, the V gene TRBV5-1; tentative D call: TRBD2 (5 bases). The CDR3 is made up of 14 amino acids. Trimming pared 3 bases from V and 5 bases from J, leaving 12 bases between. Germline-derived CDR1 and CDR2 are SGHRS and YFSETQ.

J is TRBJ1-1 and V is TRBV6-6; D is possibly TRBD1 (5 bases). CDR1 is MNHNY, CDR2 SVGAGI, per germline (reference sequence). Deletions cut 0 bases from V and 5 bases from J, with 10 bases between. The CDR3 spans 14 residues. DNA of the CDR3: TGTGCCAGCAGTTACTCGTCAGGGTTTACTGAAGCTTTCTTT. Protein product: CASSYSSGFTEAFF.

The chain's CDR3 is CASSQELTSPTYEQYF. CDR3 DNA: TGCGCCAGCAGCCAAGAATTAACTAGCCCCACCTACGAGCAGTACTTC. The chain uses TRBV4-3 and TRBJ2-7; TRBD2 is a possible D gene (6 bases). The ends were cut back, 0 bases at V and 2 bases at J, with 14 bases in the middle. The CDR3 sequence is 16 residues long. Germline CDR1 and CDR2: LGHNA and YSLEER.

The gene calls are TRBV6-1 and TRBJ1-6, with a tentative D call TRBD1 (6 bases). The length of the CDR3 is 14 residues. CDR1 is MNHNS and CDR2 is SASEGT in the germline V gene. Trimming took 4 bases from V and 7 from J, leaving 11 bases between them. The CDR3 here is CASSGQGHNSPLHF. In DNA, the CDR3 is TGTGCCAGCAGTGGTCAGGGACACAATTCACCCCTCCACTTT.

Only a few counts were recorded for this clone. The rearrangement uses TRBV10-3 and TRBJ2-3; 11 bases are a match to TRBD1. V lost 7 bases to trimming and J lost 3 bases; unmatched junction nucleotides: 6. From germline, CDR1 is ENHRY and CDR2 SYGVKD. This CDR3 is 15 amino acids long. The CDR3 nucleotides read TGTGCCATCACCCTGGGACAGGGGGTTACAGATACGCAGTATTTT. It yields the protein CAITLGQGVTDTQYF.

The rearrangement uses TRBV10-3 and TRBJ2-1; 9 nucleotides line up with TRBD1. Germline assignment: CDR1 ENHRY and CDR2 SYGVKD. The CDR3 runs 13 residues. J was trimmed by 8 bases and V by 4 bases; bases with no gene match: 3. CDR3 sequence: CAISGTGVYEQFF. CDR3 DNA: TGTGCCATCAGTGGGACAGGGGTCTATGAGCAGTTCTTC.

This clone was counted only a few times. This chain links TRBV7-9 with TRBJ2-3; 9 bases are shared with TRBD2. Trimming cost V 1 base and J 3 bases; bases outside gene matches: 2. CDR3 length: 15 residues. Germline CDR1 reads SEHNR; CDR2 reads FQNEAQ (reference sequence). The CDR3, as DNA: TGTGCCAGCAGCTTAGGACTAGCGGATACAGATACGCAGTATTTT. Translating gives CASSLGLADTDTQYF.

This chain joins TRBV4-3 and TRBJ2-1; TRBD2 aligns across 7 bases. The junction had 8 bases not matched to a gene; V was cut back by 1 base and J by 14 bases. The V gene's germline CDR1 is LGHNA and CDR2 YSLEER. The CDR3 has 13 residues. CDR3 protein: CASSQGLSGVEFF. CDR3 sequence (DNA): TGCGCCAGCAGCCAAGGTCTGAGCGGGGTTGAGTTCTTC.

V and J are TRBV18 and TRBJ1-4, with 9 bases matching TRBD1. The CDR3 length is 16 residues. The V gene end was trimmed by 1 base and the J gene end by 8 bases; junction bases not matched to a gene: 8. From germline, CDR1 is KGHSH and CDR2 LQKENI. DNA of the CDR3: TGTGCCAGCTCACCACAACCAGGGACAGGGTCCGAAAAACTGTTTTTT. It codes for CASSPQPGTGSEKLFF.

The rearrangement links TRBV4-3 to TRBJ2-2; 8 positions agree with TRBD2. V dropped 3 bases and J dropped 3; count of bases not matched to a gene: 6. This CDR3 spans 16 amino acids. Germline CDR1 and CDR2: LGHNA and YSLEER. The CDR3 protein is CASSHSGSRYTGELFF. The CDR3 nucleotides read TGCGCCAGCAGCCACAGCGGGAGTAGGTACACCGGGGAGCTGTTTTTT.

This chain connects TRBV6-6 to TRBJ2-2; TRBD2 aligns across 7 bases. Germline assignment: CDR1 MNHNY and CDR2 SVGAGI (reference sequence). The CDR3 spans 15 residues. The junction had 12 bases not matched to a gene; V was cut back by 6 bases and J by 8 bases. DNA of the CDR3: TGTGCCAGCAGCCCTTCGGCGGGGGAGGTAGGGGAGCTGTTTTTT. Translated, it gives CASSPSAGEVGELFF.